Sequencing of this T cell receptor (beta chain) was carried out in a study of T cell responses to AZD1222 COVID-19 vaccine (dated by TCRdb to the early 2020s). As for the study more broadly: TCR sequencing covered some 240 trial participants: 200 to 220 given two doses of AZD1222 and some 25 given two doses of MenACWY control vaccine. Trial participants were enrolled by age into subgroups of 18-55, 56-69 and 70-plus years, and about 150, 27 and 61 TCR-sequenced participants, respectively, were included in these subgroups.

The CDR3 regions of human TCRbeta chains were analyzed by immunosequencing. Per the original workflow: Repertoire TCRs were checked for matches against a reference library of SARS-CoV-2-specific TCRs that had been generated using the MIRA antigen-specificity platform. Breadth meant the fraction of unique TCRs that were SARS-CoV-2-associated, whereas depth meant the fraction of total T cells that were SARS-CoV-2-associated. Each spike-specific TCR was assigned to its reactive spike region and to a CD4 or CD8 class using the MIRA data. Log10-transformed breadth and depth values were compared by one-way ANOVA with Sidak's multiple comparisons tests. In TCRdb, the immuneACCESS table is reduced to in-frame sequences with V and J assigned. These tables do not hold every clone; where another copy was compared, an unresolved V gene accounts for under half, and the others remain unexplained. V and J calls and clone size are those listed in that table; D and trimming were worked out from the DNA. The sample table lists some 130,000 clones, approximately 92% of them with a count of one. The ten most abundant clones make up approximately 7% of the sample.

Regarding this clone: No cognate antigen has been identified for it. Qualities for individual bases were not recorded, and no much larger clone is one base off.

The sample's time point label, in plain terms: about 28 days (+/-7) after the second vaccine dose. AZD1222 recipients with second doses at about 4 weeks or about 12 weeks were pooled, because spike-specific TCR depth and breadth did not differ between schedules. Samples from vaccinated people were obtained from the UK trials COV001 and COV002, which included a single-blind randomized controlled phase 2/3 trial of AZD1222 (ChAdOx1 nCoV-19) in healthy adults. For TCRbeta chain sequencing, PBMC samples from trial participants were taken at day 0 and at day 28 after the second dose. What the authors observed across the whole study: After two AZD1222 doses, both the breadth and the depth of spike-specific TCRs were significantly higher than at day 0 and than in MenACWY recipients. Participants were mostly white British and included more females than males, and it was suggested by the authors that clonal diversity may have been underestimated. The whole spike protein was spanned by vaccine-associated CD4 TCRs, and dominant responses were seen in regions 160-218 and 743-854. Nearly half of unique spike-specific TCRs reportedly recognized epitopes outside regions mutated in the B.1.351 and B.1.1.7 variants. Conclusions about previously exposed vaccinees are limited, since just five to seven AZD1222 recipients were seropositive for SARS-CoV-2 at baseline. In the small 56-69-year group, the increase in depth fell short of significance, most likely because of low power. No day 14 peak-response samples were available, so repertoires were characterized only after the peak T cell response.

The CDR3, from cysteine to phenylalanine, totals 13 residues. Just the 39-base CDR3 DNA is kept, in frame starting at base 1. The germline V gene yields LGHNA for CDR1 and YNFKEQ for CDR2. Between the V and J ends, shortened by 4 bases and 6 bases respectively, the junction contains 9 bases. Recombination connected TRBV4-2 to TRBJ2-2, with a weak D call of TRBD2 (6 bases match). The receptor was isolated from an adult who received the AZD1222 COVID-19 vaccine. The source material was peripheral blood, sampled 28 days after the second AZD1222 dose. The nucleotide sequence reads as follows: TGTGCCAGCAGCCCGGGAGCAGCCGGGGAGCTGTTTTTT. It translates as CASSPGAAGELFF.